This entry features one T cell receptor beta chain sequence. Indicated treatment: roughly 18 received Ad26.COV2.S at low or high dose, single or two shots; a few received placebo; per-sample allocation not given. At day 63 after the first vaccine or placebo injection, samples were drawn. This CDR3 region has 17 residues. Trimming removed 6 bases from V and 5 bases from J; junction bases left unmatched: 18. Germline CDR1 is SQVTM and CDR2 is ANQGSEA. This sample is part of a study of Ad26.COV2.S vaccination and SARS-CoV-2 variants. Clones were read by immunoSEQ multiplex PCR, and TCRdb kept only the in-frame ones, dropping some. This sample carries roughly 320,000 clones, around 84% of them seen once, and the ten largest clones take 1.5% to 2.5%.

The material was peripheral blood, obtained in a trial of Ad26.COV2.S vaccine versus placebo. The chain combines TRBV29-1 with TRBJ2-1; TRBD1 aligns across 8 bases. This clonotype was sampled from a person between 18 and 60 years old who received the Ad26.COV2.S COVID-19 vaccine or a placebo. CDR3 amino acids: CSVAPTGAPYKDNEQFF. CDR3 DNA sequence: TGCAGCGTCGCGCCGACAGGGGCTCCCTATAAGGACAATGAGCAGTTCTTC.